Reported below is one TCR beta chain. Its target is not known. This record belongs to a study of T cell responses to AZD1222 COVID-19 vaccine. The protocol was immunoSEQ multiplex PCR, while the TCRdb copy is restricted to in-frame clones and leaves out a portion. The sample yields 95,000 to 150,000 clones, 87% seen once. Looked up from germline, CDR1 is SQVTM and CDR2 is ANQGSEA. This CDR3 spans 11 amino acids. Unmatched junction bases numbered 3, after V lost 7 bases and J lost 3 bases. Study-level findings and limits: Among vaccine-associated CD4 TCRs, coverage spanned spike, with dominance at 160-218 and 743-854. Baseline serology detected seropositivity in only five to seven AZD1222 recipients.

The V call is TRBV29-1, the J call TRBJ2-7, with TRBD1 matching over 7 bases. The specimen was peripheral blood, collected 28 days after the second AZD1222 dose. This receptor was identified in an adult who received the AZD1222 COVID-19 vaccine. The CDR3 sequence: CSADRDYEQYF. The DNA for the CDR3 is TGCAGCGCCGACAGGGACTACGAGCAGTACTTC.